The rows below give T cell receptor beta chains drawn from one sample of a study of sequential checkpoint blockade in melanoma. Profiled with immunoSEQ multiplex PCR; TCRdb holds only in-frame clones, not every one. The sample contains fewer than 35,000 clones, 77% of which appear only once. This specimen consisted of CD8+ T cells sorted from blood (inferred from file names), obtained from a patient given nivolumab and ipilimumab in sequence. These receptors all come from a human donor with melanoma. The CDR3 runs from the conserved cysteine through the conserved F or W. The order of the fields is D gene, clone size, V gene, J gene, CDR3 protein, CDR3 DNA. A D gene is named only where the DNA matches it firmly. Clone size is stated in some rows and not others, as once, few, many or a class when expanded.

D: TRBD1; size: -; V: TRBV2; J: TRBJ2-7; CDR3: CASKLSGDRDYF; DNA: TGTGCCAGCAAGCTATCAGGGGACAGGGATTACTTC
D: TRBD1; size: -; V: TRBV2; J: TRBJ1-1; CDR3: CASRTGLGAFF; DNA: TGTGCCAGCAGGACAGGGTTGGGAGCTTTCTTT
D: -; size: -; V: TRBV27; J: TRBJ2-6; CDR3: CASSLRDKGSSGANVLTF; DNA: TGTGCCAGCAGTTTGAGGGACAAGGGAAGCTCTGGGGCCAACGTCCTGACTTTC
D: -; size: -; V: TRBV27; J: TRBJ1-1; CDR3: CASSDGRDTEAFF; DNA: TGTGCCAGCAGCGATGGGAGGGACACTGAAGCTTTCTTT
D: -; size: -; V: TRBV9; J: TRBJ2-1; CDR3: CASSAHQTSGSEQFF; DNA: TGTGCCAGCAGCGCCCACCAGACTAGTGGCAGTGAGCAGTTCTTC
D: -; size: -; V: TRBV28; J: TRBJ2-7; CDR3: CASKGIAASYEQYF; DNA: TGTGCCAGCAAGGGTATAGCGGCCTCCTACGAGCAGTACTTC
D: TRBD1; size: -; V: TRBV2; J: TRBJ1-1; CDR3: CASSVQNDRGTEAFF; DNA: TGTGCCAGCAGTGTCCAAAATGACAGGGGCACTGAAGCTTTCTTT
D: TRBD1; size: -; V: TRBV9; J: TRBJ1-1; CDR3: CASSVEGQGTEAFF; DNA: TGTGCCAGCAGCGTGGAAGGACAGGGCACTGAAGCTTTCTTT
D: TRBD1; size: once; V: TRBV19; J: TRBJ2-1; CDR3: CASSKVGTGVRGGDEQFF; DNA: TGTGCCAGTAGTAAGGTGGGGACAGGGGTGAGGGGGGGGGATGAGCAGTTCTTC
D: TRBD1; size: -; V: TRBV6-4; J: TRBJ1-5; CDR3: CASSDSGGGRRGQPQHF; DNA: TGTGCCAGCAGTGACTCAGGAGGGGGCCGACGGGGACAGCCCCAGCATTTT
D: TRBD1; size: -; V: TRBV9; J: TRBJ1-4; CDR3: CASSSGDSFLEKLFF; DNA: TGTGCCAGCAGCTCTGGGGACAGTTTCCTTGAAAAACTGTTTTTT
D: -; size: -; V: TRBV6-5; J: TRBJ2-5; CDR3: CASSPGVGMETQYF; DNA: TGTGCCAGCAGTCCCGGGGTAGGGATGGAGACCCAGTACTTC
D: -; size: once; V: TRBV6-5; J: TRBJ2-2; CDR3: CASSLLLQGTGELFF; DNA: TGTGCCAGCAGTTTACTCCTCCAGGGCACCGGGGAGCTGTTTTTT
D: -; size: -; V: TRBV5-3; J: TRBJ1-5; CDR3: CARSLLREERQPQHF; DNA: TGTGCCAGAAGCTTACTCCGGGAGGAGAGGCAGCCCCAGCATTTT
D: -; size: -; V: TRBV7-9; J: TRBJ2-7; CDR3: CASSRTGTPSSYEQYF; DNA: TGTGCCAGCAGCCGGACCGGGACTCCAAGCTCCTACGAGCAGTACTTC
D: -; size: -; V: TRBV4-1; J: TRBJ2-1; CDR3: CASSQSGGYEQFF; DNA: TGCGCCAGCAGCCAAAGTGGGGGCTATGAGCAGTTCTTC
D: TRBD1; size: -; V: TRBV27; J: TRBJ2-7; CDR3: CASSFGTGAYEQYF; DNA: TGTGCCAGCAGTTTCGGGACAGGGGCATACGAGCAGTACTTC
D: TRBD1; size: -; V: TRBV4-3; J: TRBJ1-2; CDR3: CASSQATLQGADSNYGYTF; DNA: TGCGCCAGCAGCCAAGCAACCCTACAGGGGGCTGATTCTAACTATGGCTACACCTTC
D: -; size: -; V: TRBV9; J: TRBJ1-1; CDR3: CASSVGDTRNTEAFF; DNA: TGTGCCAGCAGCGTGGGGGACACCCGGAACACTGAAGCTTTCTTT
D: TRBD2; size: few; V: TRBV11-3; J: TRBJ2-7; CDR3: CASSSGLAASYEQYF; DNA: TGTGCCAGCAGCTCGGGACTAGCGGCCTCCTACGAGCAGTACTTC
D: -; size: -; V: TRBV9; J: TRBJ1-3; CDR3: CASSVATGYPSGNTIYF; DNA: TGTGCCAGCAGCGTAGCTACAGGTTACCCCTCTGGAAACACCATATATTTT
D: TRBD1; size: -; V: TRBV4-1; J: TRBJ1-1; CDR3: CASSLTGTGGLGDPNTEAFF; DNA: TGCGCCAGCAGCCTTACCGGGACAGGGGGCCTAGGGGACCCGAACACTGAAGCTTTCTTT
D: -; size: -; V: TRBV9; J: TRBJ2-1; CDR3: CASSVSGVQGPYNEQFF; DNA: TGTGCCAGCAGCGTATCTGGAGTACAAGGTCCCTACAATGAGCAGTTCTTC
D: -; size: -; V: TRBV7-8; J: TRBJ2-7; CDR3: CASSLVRGLYEQYF; DNA: TGTGCCAGCAGCTTAGTAAGAGGGCTCTACGAGCAGTACTTC
D: -; size: -; V: TRBV18; J: TRBJ1-1; CDR3: CASSPGGDEAFF; DNA: TGTGCCAGCTCACCTGGAGGGGATGAAGCTTTCTTT
D: TRBD1; size: -; V: TRBV5-8; J: TRBJ1-3; CDR3: CASSSIKGPNRGPGNTIYF; DNA: TGTGCCAGCAGCTCCATCAAGGGTCCGAACAGGGGGCCTGGAAACACCATATATTTT
D: -; size: -; V: TRBV5-4; J: TRBJ2-7; CDR3: CASSLSGITGEQYF; DNA: TGTGCCAGCAGCTTAAGCGGCATCACGGGCGAGCAGTACTTC
D: -; size: -; V: TRBV19; J: TRBJ2-1; CDR3: CASSGSSYNEQFF; DNA: TGTGCCAGTAGCGGGAGCTCCTACAATGAGCAGTTCTTC
D: -; size: -; V: TRBV29-1; J: TRBJ2-7; CDR3: CSVVRGGEQYF; DNA: TGCAGCGTTGTGCGGGGAGGAGAGCAGTACTTC
D: -; size: -; V: TRBV4-3; J: TRBJ1-6; CDR3: CASSQDRGGAYNSPLHF; DNA: TGCGCCAGCAGCCAAGATAGGGGGGGCGCCTATAATTCACCCCTCCACTTT
D: -; size: -; V: TRBV5-6; J: TRBJ2-3; CDR3: CASSLFLASTDTQYF; DNA: TGTGCCAGCAGCTTGTTTCTAGCAAGCACAGATACGCAGTATTTT
D: TRBD1; size: medium-sized; V: TRBV19; J: TRBJ1-1; CDR3: CASSIATGLNTEAFF; DNA: TGTGCCAGTAGTATAGCGACAGGGCTGAACACTGAAGCTTTCTTT
D: TRBD1; size: -; V: TRBV5-6; J: TRBJ1-2; CDR3: CASSIAGTGVYYGYTF; DNA: TGTGCCAGCAGCATTGCCGGGACAGGGGTCTACTATGGCTACACCTTC
D: -; size: -; V: TRBV4-3; J: TRBJ1-6; CDR3: CASSQEENSPLHF; DNA: TGCGCCAGCAGCCAGGAGGAGAATTCACCCCTCCACTTT
D: TRBD1; size: -; V: TRBV7-9; J: TRBJ2-7; CDR3: CASSSGTGAHEQYF; DNA: TGTGCCAGCAGCTCCGGGACAGGGGCTCACGAGCAGTACTTC
D: TRBD2; size: -; V: TRBV27; J: TRBJ2-5; CDR3: CASSSGTSGIQETQYF; DNA: TGTGCCAGCAGTTCCGGGACTAGCGGGATCCAAGAGACCCAGTACTTC
D: -; size: -; V: TRBV19; J: TRBJ1-2; CDR3: CAHEDRDGYTF; DNA: TGTGCCCACGAGGACAGAGACGGCTACACCTTC
D: -; size: -; V: TRBV4-3; J: TRBJ1-1; CDR3: CASSQVLMANTEAFF; DNA: TGCGCCAGCAGCCAAGTTTTAATGGCGAACACTGAAGCTTTCTTT
D: TRBD1; size: -; V: TRBV28; J: TRBJ2-7; CDR3: CASSPGQGPYEQYF; DNA: TGTGCCAGCAGTCCGGGACAGGGGCCCTACGAGCAGTACTTC
D: TRBD1; size: -; V: TRBV27; J: TRBJ1-4; CDR3: CASSLGDHTGTESEKLFF; DNA: TGTGCCAGCAGTTTGGGGGACCACACCGGGACAGAGAGCGAAAAACTGTTTTTT
D: -; size: -; V: TRBV11-2; J: TRBJ2-7; CDR3: CASSPAGNRREQYF; DNA: TGTGCCAGCAGCCCTGCGGGGAATCGCCGCGAGCAGTACTTC
D: -; size: -; V: TRBV19; J: TRBJ2-7; CDR3: CASSTNSVNEQYF; DNA: TGTGCCAGTAGTACGAATAGCGTGAACGAGCAGTACTTC
D: -; size: -; V: TRBV21-1; J: TRBJ1-1; CDR3: CASSKSTEGMRRMNTEAFF; DNA: TGTGCCAGCAGCAAATCGACGGAGGGAATGAGGAGGATGAACACTGAAGCTTTCTTT
D: TRBD2; size: -; V: TRBV6-5; J: TRBJ2-3; CDR3: CASTLAGGSDTQYF; DNA: TGTGCCAGCACCCTAGCGGGGGGATCCGATACGCAGTATTTT
D: -; size: few; V: TRBV4-1; J: TRBJ2-1; CDR3: CASSSISDNEQFF; DNA: TGCGCCAGCAGCTCCATATCAGACAATGAGCAGTTCTTC
D: -; size: -; V: TRBV19; J: TRBJ1-1; CDR3: CASSIGTANTEAFF; DNA: TGTGCCAGTAGTATAGGGACAGCGAACACTGAAGCTTTCTTT
D: TRBD2; size: -; V: TRBV4-3; J: TRBJ2-7; CDR3: CASSQDSAGENYEQYF; DNA: TGCGCCAGCAGCCAAGATAGCGCGGGGGAAAACTACGAGCAGTACTTC
D: TRBD1; size: -; V: TRBV9; J: TRBJ2-3; CDR3: CASSVGTGSTDTQYF; DNA: TGTGCCAGCAGCGTAGGGACAGGCAGCACAGATACGCAGTATTTT
D: TRBD2; size: once; V: TRBV15; J: TRBJ2-7; CDR3: CATSRARLAGDEQYF; DNA: TGTGCCACCAGCAGAGCCCGACTAGCGGGAGACGAGCAGTACTTC
D: TRBD2; size: -; V: TRBV5-1; J: TRBJ2-1; CDR3: CASSFRTSGRAIDEQFF; DNA: TGCGCCAGCAGCTTCAGGACTAGCGGGAGGGCCATTGATGAGCAGTTCTTC
D: TRBD1; size: few; V: TRBV28; J: TRBJ2-7; CDR3: CATSVGTGGYEQYF; DNA: TGTGCCACCAGTGTAGGGACAGGGGGCTACGAGCAGTACTTC
D: -; size: -; V: TRBV7-9; J: TRBJ2-3; CDR3: CASSLEIAGTDTQYF; DNA: TGTGCCAGCAGCTTAGAAATAGCAGGCACAGATACGCAGTATTTT
D: TRBD1; size: -; V: TRBV29-1; J: TRBJ2-7; CDR3: CSVEGDSYEQYF; DNA: TGCAGCGTTGAAGGGGACAGCTACGAGCAGTACTTC
D: -; size: few; V: TRBV6-6; J: TRBJ1-2; CDR3: CASSSVDYGYTF; DNA: TGTGCCAGCAGTTCGGTCGACTATGGCTACACCTTC
D: -; size: -; V: TRBV29-1; J: TRBJ2-6; CDR3: CSVEVRGANVLTF; DNA: TGCAGCGTTGAAGTGCGCGGGGCCAACGTCCTGACTTTC
D: -; size: once; V: TRBV7-9; J: TRBJ1-1; CDR3: CASSLGGMNTEAFF; DNA: TGTGCCAGCAGCTTGGGCGGGATGAACACTGAAGCTTTCTTT
D: TRBD2; size: -; V: TRBV4-2; J: TRBJ2-7; CDR3: CASSHSTSAVPNEQYF; DNA: TGTGCCAGCAGCCATTCGACTAGCGCAGTTCCCAACGAGCAGTACTTC
D: TRBD2; size: -; V: TRBV28; J: TRBJ2-5; CDR3: CASSPSGRAVQETQYF; DNA: TGTGCCAGCAGTCCTAGCGGGAGGGCAGTACAAGAGACCCAGTACTTC
D: TRBD2; size: -; V: TRBV7-9; J: TRBJ2-7; CDR3: CASGEGPSYEQYF; DNA: TGTGCCAGCGGGGAGGGCCCCTCCTACGAGCAGTACTTC
D: -; size: -; V: TRBV19; J: TRBJ2-7; CDR3: CASSIGGTYEQYF; DNA: TGTGCCAGTAGTATCGGAGGGACCTACGAGCAGTACTTC